These T cell receptor beta chains were read from a single sample in a study of cytomegalovirus exposure and HLA in healthy donors. Assay used: immunoSEQ multiplex PCR; TCRdb lists only in-frame clones, some missing. The sample contains around 150,000 clones, approximately 80% of which appear only once. What was sequenced was PBMCs. The source of these receptors is a man aged 40-49 years in good health and CMV-seronegative. Both conserved end residues are part of each CDR3. A D gene is named only where the DNA matches it firmly. Clone sizes are given selectively: once, few, many, or a class where the clone is expanded.

j_call | v_call | clone_size | d_call | cdr3_nt | cdr3_aa
TRBJ2-2 | TRBV11-2 | once | NA | TGTGCCAGCAGCTTCCCGACAGACTACACCGGGGAGCTGTTTTTT | CASSFPTDYTGELFF
TRBJ1-3 | TRBV5-5 | NA | NA | TGTGCCAGCAGCTTCTTCGACTCCTACTCTGGAAACACCATATATTTT | CASSFFDSYSGNTIYF
TRBJ1-1 | TRBV11-2 | NA | TRBD1 | TGTGCCAGCAGCACCAAAACAGGGGACACTGAAGCTTTCTTT | CASSTKTGDTEAFF
TRBJ2-6 | TRBV10-3 | NA | TRBD1 | TGTGCCATACAAAGGCCTCCGGGACAGGGGGCGTCTGGGGCCAACGTCCTGACTTTC | CAIQRPPGQGASGANVLTF
TRBJ1-2 | TRBV7-2 | NA | NA | TGTGCCAGCAGCCACGGAGATAACTATGGCTACACCTTC | CASSHGDNYGYTF
TRBJ2-3 | TRBV7-3 | once | TRBD1 | TGTGCCAGCAGCTTAACCGGGACAGGGGCAGATACGCAGTATTTT | CASSLTGTGADTQYF
TRBJ1-2 | TRBV4-1 | NA | TRBD1 | TGCGCCAGCAGCCAAGAGAGGTCGGACAGGCGAGGCTACACCTTC | CASSQERSDRRGYTF
TRBJ1-2 | TRBV7-9 | NA | NA | TGTGCCAGCAGTCAAACAGGGTTCTATGGCTACACCTTC | CASSQTGFYGYTF
TRBJ1-2 | TRBV2 | NA | TRBD1 | TGTGCCAGCAGTGAAAGGGGGGTCGGACAGGGGGCCAGTATGGATGGCTACACCTTC | CASSERGVGQGASMDGYTF
TRBJ2-5 | TRBV5-4 | NA | TRBD2 | TGTGCCAGCAGCACACCCGGGGGGGGAGAGACCCAGTACTTC | CASSTPGGGETQYF
TRBJ2-1 | TRBV12-5 | few | NA | TGTGCTAGTGGTCTTGGCGGGGTGAATTACAATGAGCAGTTCTTC | CASGLGGVNYNEQFF
TRBJ2-3 | TRBV7-9 | once | NA | TGTGCCAGCAGCTTGATCGGGTCAGATACGCAGTATTTT | CASSLIGSDTQYF
TRBJ2-5 | TRBV11-2 | NA | TRBD2 | TGTGCCAGCAGCTCTGGACTAGCGGGTCCAGAGACCCAGTACTTC | CASSSGLAGPETQYF
TRBJ1-1 | TRBV7-9 | NA | TRBD1 | TGTGCCAGCAGACCTCACACGACAGGGAAGAACACTGAAGCTTTCTTT | CASRPHTTGKNTEAFF
TRBJ1-1 | TRBV2 | NA | TRBD1 | TGTGCCAGCGGACAGGGGGACGAGAACACTGAAGCTTTCTTT | CASGQGDENTEAFF
TRBJ2-3 | TRBV4-1 | NA | NA | TGCGCCAGCAGCCAAGATCACCAGGCGGGTTTGATTACAGATACGCAGTATTTT | CASSQDHQAGLITDTQYF
TRBJ1-1 | TRBV7-8 | NA | NA | TGTGCCAGCAGCTTACTTGCGGAAGCTTTCTTT | CASSLLAEAFF
TRBJ1-5 | TRBV6-1 | NA | TRBD1 | TGTGCCAGCAGTGAAGGGACAGGGGGAGGACAGCCCCAGCATTTT | CASSEGTGGGQPQHF
TRBJ1-5 | TRBV28 | NA | TRBD1 | TGTGCCAGCAGTTTGGGACAGGGGTTTAGGCAGCCCCAGCATTTT | CASSLGQGFRQPQHF
TRBJ2-2 | TRBV7-3 | few | NA | TGTGCCAGCAGCTTAACCGACAGTCTGGACACCGGGGAGCTGTTTTTT | CASSLTDSLDTGELFF
TRBJ2-7 | TRBV6-1 | NA | NA | TGTGCCAGCAGTGAAGCTGGGCGCGAGCAGTACTTC | CASSEAGREQYF
TRBJ2-5 | TRBV7-6 | NA | NA | TGTGCCAGCAGGAACAGGGAATGGGAGACCCAGTACTTC | CASRNREWETQYF
TRBJ1-1 | TRBV6-5 | NA | NA | TGTGCCAGCAGCAGGGACATGAACACTGAAGCTTTCTTT | CASSRDMNTEAFF
TRBJ2-1 | TRBV29-1 | NA | TRBD2 | TGCAGCGTTGACCATAGCGGGAGGGCCTCCAATGAGCAGTTCTTC | CSVDHSGRASNEQFF
TRBJ2-7 | TRBV27 | NA | NA | TGTGCCAGCAGTTTATCAGGGGTAGGCTACGAGCAGTACTTC | CASSLSGVGYEQYF
TRBJ2-7 | TRBV30 | NA | TRBD1 | TGTGCCTGGGGGCTGGACAGGGCCTACGAGCAGTACTTC | CAWGLDRAYEQYF
TRBJ1-4 | TRBV18 | once | NA | TGTGCCAGCTCACCAGGGGCGGCTAATGAAAAACTGTTTTTT | CASSPGAANEKLFF
TRBJ2-7 | TRBV7-8 | few | NA | TGTGCCAGCAGCTTAGGAGTCTACGAGCAGTACTTC | CASSLGVYEQYF
TRBJ1-5 | TRBV7-2 | NA | NA | TGTGCCAGCAGCTTAGGGCAGGGGATGTCTCAGCCCCAGCATTTT | CASSLGQGMSQPQHF
TRBJ2-7 | TRBV5-6 | few | TRBD1 | TGTGCCAGCAGCTCCAACATACAGGGGGCGCCAGCCTACGAGCAGTACTTC | CASSSNIQGAPAYEQYF
TRBJ1-2 | TRBV23-1 | NA | NA | TGCGCCCCCGGGGGAGGAGTGACTGATAACTATGGCTACACCTTC | CAPGGGVTDNYGYTF
TRBJ2-7 | TRBV2 | NA | NA | TGTGCCAGCAGCGACTCAGGGGGGACCTACGAGCAGTACTTC | CASSDSGGTYEQYF
TRBJ1-2 | TRBV7-2 | NA | TRBD1 | TGTGCCAGCAGCCCCGAGGGGACAGGAGCTAACTATGGCTACACCTTC | CASSPEGTGANYGYTF
TRBJ2-1 | TRBV19 | NA | NA | TGTGCCAGTAGTCCGGGAGAGGGTAACAATGAGCAGTTCTTC | CASSPGEGNNEQFF
TRBJ1-2 | TRBV5-1 | NA | NA | TGCGCCAGCAGCTGGGCCACCCGGCACTATGGCTACACCTTC | CASSWATRHYGYTF
TRBJ2-2 | TRBV5-1 | NA | TRBD2 | TGCGCCAGCCGCCCCCCGGGACTAGATGTCACCGGGGAGCTGTTTTTT | CASRPPGLDVTGELFF
TRBJ1-2 | TRBV2 | NA | NA | TGTGCCAGCAGTGAGGGCAGGGATCATGGCTACACCTTC | CASSEGRDHGYTF
TRBJ2-5 | TRBV5-1 | NA | NA | TGCGCCAGCAGCTTGGCTGGACTATCCCAAGAGACCCAGTACTTC | CASSLAGLSQETQYF
TRBJ2-7 | TRBV27 | NA | TRBD2 | TGTGCCAGCAGTTATTCTAGCGGGAGTTACGAGCAGTACTTC | CASSYSSGSYEQYF
TRBJ2-4 | TRBV30 | NA | TRBD1 | TGTGCCTGGAGTCGGGGACAGGGGGAAAACATTCAGTACTTC | CAWSRGQGENIQYF
TRBJ2-7 | TRBV28 | NA | TRBD1 | TGTGCCAGTCAGGGGACAGGGGGATCTAGTTTCTACGAGCAGTACTTC | CASQGTGGSSFYEQYF
TRBJ2-3 | TRBV29-1 | NA | TRBD2 | TGCAGCGTTGACGGCTTGAGAGGTACGGGAGGGCCCACAGATACGCAGTATTTT | CSVDGLRGTGGPTDTQYF
TRBJ2-7 | TRBV9 | NA | TRBD1 | TGTGCCAGCAGCGCCACAGGGGGCTATTACGAGCAGTACTTC | CASSATGGYYEQYF
TRBJ2-5 | TRBV25-1 | NA | TRBD1 | TGTGCCAGCAGGTCAGGGGGCGCGGAGACCCAGTACTTC | CASRSGGAETQYF
TRBJ2-7 | TRBV5-8 | NA | NA | TGTGCCAGCAGCACCCGACAGTACTCCGACTACGAGCAGTACTTC | CASSTRQYSDYEQYF
TRBJ2-1 | TRBV5-4 | NA | TRBD1 | TGTGCCAGCAGCGGTGGACAGGGGTACCATGAGCAGTTCTTC | CASSGGQGYHEQFF
TRBJ1-1 | TRBV4-3 | once | NA | TGCGCCAGCAGCCAAGATCGACAGGCCAACACTGAAGCTTTCTTT | CASSQDRQANTEAFF
TRBJ2-1 | TRBV7-2 | NA | NA | TGTGCCAGCAGCTTAAAAGAGGTCGAGCAGTTCTTC | CASSLKEVEQFF
TRBJ2-7 | TRBV7-2 | NA | NA | TGTGCCTGCCGGAGGGGGCTCTCCGAGCAGTACTTC | CACRRGLSEQYF
TRBJ2-3 | TRBV28 | NA | TRBD2 | TGTGCCAGCCTAGCGGCTAGCACAGATACGCAGTATTTT | CASLAASTDTQYF
TRBJ1-3 | TRBV30 | NA | NA | TGTGCCTGGAGTCCCGGGTTAAACACCATATATTTT | CAWSPGLNTIYF
TRBJ2-7 | TRBV30 | NA | NA | TGTGCCTGGAGCTGGGGGCAGGGTACTTACGAGCAGTACTTC | CAWSWGQGTYEQYF
TRBJ2-5 | TRBV30 | NA | NA | TGTGCCTGGAATCACGGCAGGGGTGAAGTAGAGACCCAGTACTTC | CAWNHGRGEVETQYF